One sample yielded the 28 T cell receptor beta chains listed below, sequenced in a study of HIV-infected patients and healthy controls. Follow-up blood was drawn about 14 weeks, roughly three months, after antiretroviral therapy began. The repertoire came from unfractionated whole blood and reflected all unsorted peripheral T cells. Alpha and beta constant-region primers primed reverse transcription of 500 to 550 ng RNA. Alpha and beta chain libraries were made separately by chain-specific third strand synthesis with multiplexing indices. TCRdb itself ran the 5' RACE reads through MiXCR, one entry per CDR3 protein. Of roughly 7,400 distinct CDR3 sequences detected, over 6.5% appear once; the ten largest clones hold around 20%. Material: blood, obtained during antiretroviral therapy. These receptors originate from an adult with HIV infection.

This clonotype was counted ten times or more. For a library built for alpha chains, this beta chain is a stray read; little rests on its size. This chain joins TRBV28 and TRBJ2-6; D is perhaps TRBD1 or TRBD2 (5 bases each). The CDR3 is 14 residues long. V was pared by 8 bases and J by 0 bases, with 8 bases between. Germline V gene lookup returns CDR1 MDHEN and CDR2 SYDVKM. CDR3 coding DNA: TGTGCCAGCGGGACCCTCTCTGGGGCCAACGTCCTGACTTTC. Translating it yields CASGTLSGANVLTF.

This clonotype is termed medium-sized. This beta chain turned up in a library designed for alpha chains; as an off-target read, its abundance says little. This chain uses TRBV2 with TRBJ2-2; a weak D match, TRBD2 (6 bases). CDR1 SNHLY and CDR2 FYNNEI come from the germline V gene. This CDR3 is built from 13 residues. V gave up 4 bases and J gave up 5 bases, with 8 bases separating them. CDR3 region: CASSAGETGELFF. CDR3 DNA: TGTGCCAGCAGTGCGGGGGAAACCGGGGAGCTGTTTTTT.

In its sample, this clonotype was seen many times. This beta chain represents an off-target read in a library built for alpha chains; its size is of limited meaning. V gene TRBV6-6 combines with J gene TRBJ1-1, with TRBD1 matching 9 bases. This CDR3 spans 15 amino acids. Germline V gene sequence: CDR1 MNHNY, CDR2 SVGAGI (reference sequence). V shed 4 bases, J shed 4 bases, and the junction held 7 bases outside the gene matches. CDR3 in DNA: TGTGCCAGCAGTTCCCGGACAGGGGCGACCACTGAAGCTTTCTTT. Protein: CASSSRTGATTEAFF.

This clonotype was seen many times. This beta chain is a stray read from a library made for alpha chains; its abundance is not meaningful. The V and J genes are TRBV11-2 and TRBJ1-4, with a possible D match to TRBD1 (5 bases). V lost 4 bases and J 4 bases, leaving 10 bases between the germline ends. The CDR3 totals 14 residues. Per the germline V gene, CDR1 is SGHAT and CDR2 is FQNNGV. The CDR3 spells CASSSTAINEKLFF. The CDR3 coding sequence is TGTGCCAGCAGCTCGACAGCGATTAATGAAAAACTGTTTTTT.

This clonotype was detected many times. A library prepared for alpha chains yielded this beta chain as an off-target read; its size is of little meaning. The V gene is TRBV20-1, the J gene TRBJ1-2; D is unresolved. Trimming pared 6 bases from V and 0 bases from J, leaving 17 bases between. CDR1 is DFQATT, CDR2 SNEGSKA, per germline (reference sequence). This CDR3 comprises 15 residues. The CDR3 sequence: CSAAKEGSSNYGYTF. In DNA form, the CDR3 reads TGCAGTGCGGCGAAGGAGGGATCTTCTAACTATGGCTACACCTTC.

This clonotype was seen repeatedly, ten times or more. This beta chain is an unintended read in a library built for alpha chains; its size means little. The chain has TRBV29-1 and TRBJ2-7; D remains unclear. CDR3 length: 13 residues. Trimming removed 6 bases from V and 0 bases from J, with 12 bases in between. Germline V gene lookup returns CDR1 SQVTM and CDR2 ANQGSEA. CDR3 amino acids: CSVLPLTSYEQYF. CDR3 nucleotides: TGCAGCGTGTTGCCGCTAACCTCCTACGAGCAGTACTTC.

This clonotype is termed medium-sized (0.01 to 0.1%). This beta chain is a stray read from a library made for alpha chains; its abundance is not meaningful. The genes are TRBV7-9 and TRBJ2-7; 10 bases map to TRBD2. V lost 5 bases, J lost 0 bases, and 13 bases stayed unmatched. The CDR3 length is 18 residues. Germline lookup yields CDR1 SEHNR and CDR2 FQNEAQ (reference sequence). The CDR3 sequence: CASSVRVLAGLFSYEQYF. The CDR3 DNA reads as TGTGCCAGCAGCGTCCGTGTACTAGCGGGGCTATTCTCCTACGAGCAGTACTTC.

By share, this clonotype ranks as medium-sized. A library made for alpha chains picked up this beta chain off target, so its size means little. The rearrangement joins TRBV5-1 to TRBJ1-3; tentative D call: TRBD1 (5 bases). In germline, CDR1 is SGHRS, CDR2 YFSETQ. The CDR3 is made up of 17 amino acids. V was cut by 7 bases and J by 1 base, with 21 bases left in between. The CDR3 bases are TGCGCCAGCGGCCGGGACTTATCTTCGGGATCTGGAAACACCATATATTTT. The encoded protein is CASGRDLSSGSGNTIYF.

As concerns this clonotype: One end of the junction does not line up with germline, which may come from a read error. This beta chain is off target for a library built for alpha chains, so its abundance means little. V gene TRBV11-2 combines with J gene TRBJ2-7; possible D gene TRBD2, 5 bases. The CDR3 is 12 amino acids. CDR1 is SGHAT, CDR2 FQNNGV, per germline. The DNA for the CDR3 is TGTGCCAGCAGCTTACCCGACTACAAGCAGTACTTC. As protein: CASSLPDYKQYF.

By sample share, this clonotype is medium-sized. Found in a library prepared for alpha chains, this beta chain is an off-target read, and its abundance has little meaning. The chain is built from TRBV12-3 or TRBV12-4 and TRBJ2-5, with D perhaps matching TRBD2 (5 bases). V dropped 3 bases and J dropped 0 bases, with 20 bases sitting between them. The length of the CDR3 is 18 residues. CDR3 sequence: CASSFPPGVAPYQETQYF. The CDR3 DNA reads TGTGCCAGCAGTTTCCCCCCCGGGGTGGCCCCGTACCAAGAGACCCAGTACTTC.

This clonotype was counted at least ten times. An end of the junction differs from the germline gene, which may be a read error. A library made for alpha chains picked up this beta chain off target, so its size means little. The chain recombines TRBV12-3 or TRBV12-4 with TRBJ1-1, with D unclear. This CDR3 contains 11 residues. The CDR3: CASSLSVWVNF. The CDR3, as DNA: TGTGCCAGCAGTTTAAGTGTCTGGGTAAACTTT.

There are many counts of this clonotype. Being off target in a library aimed at alpha chains, this beta chain has a size of little meaning. The genes are TRBV30 and TRBJ2-3, with TRBD2 as a possible D gene (6 bases). V gave up 8 bases and J gave up 3 bases, with 6 bases separating them. The CDR3 extends over 10 amino acids. The germline CDR1 and CDR2 sequences are GTSNPN and SVGIG (reference sequence). The CDR3 loop is CAGGTDTQYF. CDR3 coding DNA: TGTGCCGGAGGGACAGATACGCAGTATTTT.

This clonotype was detected many times. A library made for alpha chains picked up this beta chain off target, so its size means little. This rearrangement joins TRBV5-1 to TRBJ2-1; D is undetermined. Germline V gene sequence: CDR1 SGHRS, CDR2 YFSETQ. The CDR3 consists of 14 residues. Deletions cut 6 bases from V and 1 base from J, with 11 bases between. CDR3 DNA sequence: TGCGCCAGCATTAGTGGTGGGTCCTACAATGAGCAGTTCTTC. It is translated as CASISGGSYNEQFF.

This clonotype came up many times. The library was designed around alpha chains, so this beta chain is a stray read whose abundance carries little weight. The gene calls are TRBV7-2 and TRBJ2-3, with 11 positions matching TRBD2. CDR1 and CDR2 (germline): SGHTA, FQGNSA. The J segment lost 6 bases and the V segment lost 7 bases, leaving 9 bases of the junction unmatched. CDR3 length equals 15 residues. CDR3 sequence (DNA): TGTGCCAGCACCCTACTAGCGGGGGCACCGGATACGCAGTATTTT. Protein sequence: CASTLLAGAPDTQYF. Filled out from reference TRBV7-2 and TRBJ2-3, the complete variable domain reads GAGVSQSPSNKVTEKGKDVELRCDPISGHTALYWYRQSLGQGLEFLIYFQGNSAPDKSGLPSDRFSAERTGGSVSTLTIQRTQQEDSAVYLCASTLLAGAPDTQYFGPGTRLTVL.

Details on this clonotype: This beta chain lies outside the target of a library built for alpha chains; its clone size means little. V and J are TRBV10-3 and TRBJ2-6; tentative D call: TRBD2 (6 bases). Trimming stripped 4 bases from V and 3 bases from J, with 13 bases between. CDR1 and CDR2 from the germline V gene are ENHRY and SYGVKD. This CDR3 contains 16 residues. The CDR3: CAISGGELVGANVLTF. CDR3 DNA sequence: TGTGCCATCAGTGGGGGGGAGCTTGTTGGGGCCAACGTCCTGACTTTC.

This clonotype has a count of ten or more. Since the library was made to target alpha chains, this beta chain is a stray read and its abundance is not meaningful. The V call is TRBV6-6, the J call TRBJ1-1; TRBD1 might be the D (5 bases). Germline-derived CDR1 and CDR2 are MNHNY and SVGAGI (reference sequence). Trimming removed 10 bases at V and 8 bases at J, with 8 bases between. This CDR3 spans 9 amino acids. CDR3 region: CATGSEAFF. CDR3 in DNA: TGTGCCACAGGGAGCGAAGCTTTCTTT.

About this clonotype: This beta chain is an off-target read within a library intended for alpha chains, so its frequency means little. The chain carries TRBV7-9 and TRBJ1-1; D might be TRBD1 (6 bases). The germline V gene has CDR1 SEHNR and CDR2 FQNEAQ (reference sequence). The V end lost 5 bases, the J end lost 3 bases, and 19 bases lay between the germline ends. CDR3 size: 16 residues. The CDR3 loop is CASSPGRQGMDTEAFF. The CDR3 nucleotides read TGTGCCAGCAGCCCAGGACGGCAGGGGATGGACACTGAAGCTTTCTTT.

By its share, this clonotype is medium-sized. Compared with germline, one end of the junction differs, possibly owing to a read error. Being off target in a library aimed at alpha chains, this beta chain has a size of little meaning. This chain links TRBV7-7 with TRBJ2-5; no firm D call. The CDR3 spans 14 residues. Germline V gene sequence: CDR1 SSHAT, CDR2 FNYEAQ (reference sequence). The CDR3 DNA sequence: TGTGCTAGCAGCTTAGGTTCCGGCGCGGAGACCCAGTACTTC. Encoded protein: CASSLGSGAETQYF.

There are many counts of this clonotype. The library was built for alpha chains, so this beta chain is an off-target read and its size means little. The chain employs TRBV6-5 and TRBJ2-5; TRBD1 aligns across 9 bases. V trimming: 0 bases; J trimming: 5 bases; junction bases outside the gene matches: 7. Germline V gene sequence: CDR1 MNHEY, CDR2 SVGAGI. The CDR3 covers 16 residues. The CDR3 loop reads CASSYSTGGGAETQYF. CDR3 sequence (DNA): TGTGCCAGCAGTTACTCGACAGGGGGTGGTGCTGAGACCCAGTACTTC.

This clonotype is deemed large. This beta chain turned up in a library designed for alpha chains; as an off-target read, its abundance says little. The chain combines TRBV28 with TRBJ1-4, with a weak D call TRBD1 (5 bases). CDR1 MDHEN and CDR2 SYDVKM come from the germline V gene. Deletions cut 0 bases from V and 4 bases from J, with 9 bases between. The CDR3 is 15 amino acids. In nucleotides, the CDR3 is TGTGCCAGCAGTTTATGGTCAGGGAGTAATGAAAAACTGTTTTTT. Amino acids: CASSLWSGSNEKLFF.

This clonotype has just a few counts. With the library built for alpha chains, this beta chain is off target and its frequency is not meaningful. V is TRBV19 and J is TRBJ1-1, with D unresolved. V lost 5 bases, J lost 1 base, and 11 bases lay in between. Per the germline V gene, CDR1 is LNHDA and CDR2 is SQIVND (reference sequence). The CDR3 is 14 residues long. CDR3 amino acids: CASSVRGGNTEAFF. In DNA, the CDR3 is TGTGCCAGTAGTGTTCGCGGAGGGAACACTGAAGCTTTCTTT.

This clonotype was counted many times. Within a library made for alpha chains, this beta chain is off target, and its count is uninformative. This chain uses TRBV29-1 with TRBJ2-1, with 8 bases aligning to TRBD2. Trimming took 4 bases from V and 7 from J; bases not matched to a gene: 12. There are 15 residues in the CDR3. Per germline, CDR1 SQVTM and CDR2 ANQGSEA. The CDR3 DNA reads as TGCAGCGTTGTCCCTCAGGACGGGAGGGGAAATGAGCAGTTCTTC. Its protein is CSVVPQDGRGNEQFF.

By its share, this clonotype is medium-sized. Since the library was made to target alpha chains, this beta chain is a stray read and its abundance is not meaningful. This chain connects TRBV5-4 to TRBJ2-1; possibly TRBD1 or TRBD2 for D (5 bases each). The V gene's germline CDR1 is SGHNT and CDR2 YYREEE (reference sequence). CDR3 length equals 16 residues. Trimming shortened V by 5 bases and J by 2 bases, and 17 bases separated the two germline ends. The CDR3: CASSLEGQGAYNEQFF. The CDR3 DNA follows: TGTGCCAGCAGTCTTGAGGGGCAGGGCGCCTACAATGAGCAGTTCTTC. The variable domain in full, with the rest retrieved from reference TRBV5-4 and TRBJ2-1, is ETGVTQSPTHLIKTRGQQVTLRCSSQSGHNTVSWYQQALGQGPQFIFQYYREEENGRGNFPPRFSGLQFPNYSSELNVNALELDDSALYLCASSLEGQGAYNEQFFGPGTRLTVL.

As concerns this clonotype: The library was built for alpha chains, so this beta chain is an off-target read and its size means little. This chain uses TRBV30 with TRBJ2-4; possible D gene TRBD2, 7 bases. This CDR3 has 13 residues. V dropped 3 bases and J dropped 7 bases, with 13 bases sitting between them. From germline, CDR1 is GTSNPN and CDR2 SVGIG (reference sequence). The CDR3 protein is CAWSRGAGNIQYF. The CDR3, as DNA: TGTGCCTGGAGCCGGGGGGCCGGGAACATTCAGTACTTC. Full variable domain (rest looked up from reference TRBV30 and TRBJ2-4): SQTIHQWPATLVQPVGSPLSLECTVEGTSNPNLYWYRQAAGRGLQLLFYSVGIGQISSEVPQNLSASRPQDRQFILSSKKLLLSDSGFYLCAWSRGAGNIQYFGAGTRLSVL.

This clonotype was found many times. In a library made to pick up alpha chains, this beta chain is a stray read with a size that means little. V and J are TRBV15 and TRBJ2-7, with D possibly matching TRBD2 (5 bases). The CDR3 consists of 15 residues. Trimming pared 0 bases from V and 1 base from J, leaving 10 bases between. Germline V gives CDR1 LNHNV, CDR2 YYDKDF (reference sequence). The CDR3 reads CATSRDPDSSYEQYF. In nucleotides, the CDR3 is TGTGCCACCAGCAGAGACCCGGACTCATCCTACGAGCAGTACTTC.

This clonotype was counted only a few times. Because this beta chain is a stray read in a library intended to capture alpha chains, its abundance should not be given much weight. The V call is TRBV20-1, the J call TRBJ1-2; D perhaps matches TRBD1 (5 bases). The CDR3 loop spans 14 amino acids. V lost 6 bases and J 4 bases, leaving 18 bases between the germline ends. Germline V gene data show CDR1 as DFQATT and CDR2 as SNEGSKA (reference sequence). DNA of the CDR3: TGCAGTGCCCAGTCCCGGGAGGGGCCCTATGGCTACACCTTC. Amino acids: CSAQSREGPYGYTF.

In the case of this clonotype: Within a library made for alpha chains, this beta chain is off target, and its count is uninformative. The chain uses TRBV7-6 and TRBJ2-2; a possible D gene is TRBD1 (5 bases). Germline loops: CDR1 SGHVS, CDR2 FNYEAQ. The CDR3 runs 16 residues. Trimming took 1 base from V and 1 from J, leaving 10 bases between them. The CDR3 bases are TGTGCCAGCAGCTTAGGGGGCCTATTGAACACCGGGGAGCTGTTTTTT. As protein: CASSLGGLLNTGELFF.

This clonotype showed up many times. In a library made to pick up alpha chains, this beta chain is a stray read with a size that means little. The rearrangement uses TRBV7-2 and TRBJ2-2; possible D gene TRBD2, 6 bases. The CDR3 consists of 17 residues. Germline CDR1 reads SGHTA; CDR2 reads FQGNSA. V gave up 5 bases and J gave up 4 bases, with 20 bases separating them. CDR3 sequence reads: CASSPSRDLAATGELFF. Here the CDR3 DNA reads TGTGCCAGCAGCCCATCCCGGGACTTAGCAGCCACCGGGGAGCTGTTTTTT.